This T cell receptor (beta chain) was recovered during a study of cytomegalovirus exposure and HLA in healthy donors. Overall study results and limits: Cytomegalovirus-associated status was assigned to 150 to 200 TCR beta chains.

Germline values: CDR1 SGDLS, CDR2 YYNGEE. CDR3 length: 13 residues. Trimming shortened V by 4 bases and J by 3 bases, and 10 bases separated the two germline ends. With 60 Vbeta and 13 Jbeta primers, the PCR was carried out. TCRdb's copy holds only in-frame clones and misses some; the assay was immunoSEQ multiplex PCR. Of about 35,000 clones in the sample, roughly 80% were seen once. Regarding this clone: Its antigen is not identified.

This chain joins TRBV9 and TRBJ1-1; D is possibly TRBD1 (6 bases). The sequence derives from a male donor in good health and CMV-seronegative. The sequenced material came from PBMCs. CDR3 loop: CASSLYRDTEAFF. The CDR3 DNA reads TGTGCCAGCAGCCTTTACAGGGACACTGAAGCTTTCTTT.